What follows is one T cell receptor (beta chain) and its context. What antigen it recognizes has not been identified. Base qualities are not at hand, and no much larger clone is one base apart. Each collaborating institution followed its own protocols to collect whole blood in K2EDTA tubes. Collaborator samples were shipped for TCRbeta analysis as frozen whole blood, isolated PBMCs, or DNA extracted from either sample type. This specimen comes from a study of blood T cell repertoires in COVID-19 (dated by TCRdb to 2020 to 2022). For the study in its entirety: The collaborator samples originated in the United States, Italy and Spain and spanned the acute and convalescent phases of COVID-19. The material from the prospective study consisted of cDNA or gDNA derived from T cells, B-cell-depleted T cells, or PBMCs. Deeply sampled blood TCRbeta repertoires from subjects exposed to, actively infected with, or recovered from COVID-19 were included in the dataset. The repertoires were made available in a free public database intended to serve as a resource for research on the immune response to SARS-CoV-2. Samples were obtained from the ongoing ImmuneRACE study (first 160 participants) and from 950 to 1,500 subjects provided by 6 global collaborators. The sample metadata nearly always contained a de-identified subject ID, COVID-19 status, age in years and sex. Where available, HLA class I and class II types were taken from metadata supplied by the sample provider and were not determined by assay-based typing. Summary of the overall study and its limitations: How much clinical and demographic metadata was included differed by source and by participant, and the metadata was provided uncurated.

According to the germline V gene, CDR1 reads MNHEY and CDR2 reads SVGAGI. Including cysteine and phenylalanine, the CDR3 has 15 amino acids. Only the CDR3 DNA stays, 45 bases, in frame from base 1. Trimming accounts for 9 bases at V and 3 bases at J, while the number of junction bases matched to no gene is 10. The immunoSEQ Assay, a bias-controlled multiplex PCR, was used to amplify TCRbeta CDR3 regions from genomic DNA. The original methods were these. Nucleated cell counts per sample were estimated from amplification of reference gene primers within the assay. To quantify the absolute abundance of each unique TCRbeta CDR3 rearrangement, sequence reads were collapsed and filtered. Productive Simpson clonality was computed per sample as the square root of Simpson's diversity index over productive rearrangements. The table was pulled from immuneACCESS by TCRdb, which kept in-frame rearrangements only. Such tables lose some clones; where checked, under half of the loss comes from unresolved V genes, and the rest has no known cause. V, J and clone size are those of that table, while D and trimming were read from the DNA. This sample holds about 94,000 clones; over 70% were observed only once. Of the sample, around 19% falls within the top ten clones.

The receptor's source is a human donor in a cohort sampled during active COVID-19. Sequences were obtained from peripheral blood. The chain joins TRBV6-5 to TRBJ1-5, with TRBD1 identical over 8 junction bases. DNA sequence: TGTGCCAGTCAAGCCCTCAGGGGGCACAATCAGCCCCAGCATTTT. This sequence encodes CASQALRGHNQPQHF.